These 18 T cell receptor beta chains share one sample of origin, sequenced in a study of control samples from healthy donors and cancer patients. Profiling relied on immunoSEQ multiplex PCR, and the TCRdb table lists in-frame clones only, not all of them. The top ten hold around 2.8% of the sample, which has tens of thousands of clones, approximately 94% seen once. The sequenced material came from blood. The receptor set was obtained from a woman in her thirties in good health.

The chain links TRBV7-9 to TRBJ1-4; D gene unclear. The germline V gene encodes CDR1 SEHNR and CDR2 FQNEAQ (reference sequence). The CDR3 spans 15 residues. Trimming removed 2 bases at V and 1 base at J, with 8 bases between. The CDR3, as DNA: TGTGCCAGCAGCTTAACGTCCGTAACTAATGAAAAACTGTTTTTT. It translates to CASSLTSVTNEKLFF.

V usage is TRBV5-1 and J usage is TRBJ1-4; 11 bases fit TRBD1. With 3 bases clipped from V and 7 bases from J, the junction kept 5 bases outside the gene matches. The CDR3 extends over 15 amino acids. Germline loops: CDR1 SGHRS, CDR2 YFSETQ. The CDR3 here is CASSSAGTGGEKLFF. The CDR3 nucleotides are TGCGCCAGCAGCTCCGCCGGGACAGGGGGTGAAAAACTGTTTTTT.

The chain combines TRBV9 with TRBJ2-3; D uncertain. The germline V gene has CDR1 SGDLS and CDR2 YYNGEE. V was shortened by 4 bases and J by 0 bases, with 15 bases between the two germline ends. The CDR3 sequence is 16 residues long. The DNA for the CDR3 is TGTGCCAGCAGCCCCGGTTTGGGAACTAGCACAGATACGCAGTATTTT. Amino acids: CASSPGLGTSTDTQYF.

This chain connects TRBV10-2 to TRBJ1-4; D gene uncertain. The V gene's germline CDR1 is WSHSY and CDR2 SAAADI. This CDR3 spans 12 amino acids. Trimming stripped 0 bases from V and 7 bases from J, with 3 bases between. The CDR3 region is CASSESVEKLFF. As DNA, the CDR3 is TGCGCCAGCAGTGAGTCGGTTGAAAAACTGTTTTTT.

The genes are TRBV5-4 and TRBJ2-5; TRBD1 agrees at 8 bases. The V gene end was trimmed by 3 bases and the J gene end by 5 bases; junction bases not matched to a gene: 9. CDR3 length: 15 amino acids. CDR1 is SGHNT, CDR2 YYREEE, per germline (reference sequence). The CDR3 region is CASSSRDRRIETQYF. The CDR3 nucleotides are TGTGCCAGCAGCTCCCGGGACAGGCGGATTGAGACCCAGTACTTC.

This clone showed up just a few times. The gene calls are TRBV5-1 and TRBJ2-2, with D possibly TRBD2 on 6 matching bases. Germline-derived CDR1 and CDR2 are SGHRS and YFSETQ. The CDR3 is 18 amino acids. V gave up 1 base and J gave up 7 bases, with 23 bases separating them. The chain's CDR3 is CASSLRAGDSTTGGELFF. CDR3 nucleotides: TGCGCCAGCAGCTTGCGAGCCGGGGACTCGACGACGGGCGGGGAGCTGTTTTTT.

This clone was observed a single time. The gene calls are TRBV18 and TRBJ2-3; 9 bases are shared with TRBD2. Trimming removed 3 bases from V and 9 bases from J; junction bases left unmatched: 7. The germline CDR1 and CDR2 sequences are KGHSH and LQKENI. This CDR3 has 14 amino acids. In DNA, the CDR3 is TGTGCCAGCTCACCCCAGGGACTAGCATACACGCAGTATTTT. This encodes CASSPQGLAYTQYF.

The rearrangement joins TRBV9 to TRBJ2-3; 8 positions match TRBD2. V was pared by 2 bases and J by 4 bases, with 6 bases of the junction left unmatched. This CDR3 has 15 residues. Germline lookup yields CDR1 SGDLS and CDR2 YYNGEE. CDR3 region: CASSVEGSGADTQYF. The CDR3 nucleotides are TGTGCCAGCAGCGTTGAGGGTAGCGGGGCAGATACGCAGTATTTT. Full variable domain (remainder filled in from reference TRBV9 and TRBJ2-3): DSGVTQTPKHLITATGQRVTLRCSPRSGDLSVYWYQQSLDQGLQFLIQYYNGEERAKGNILERFSAQQFPDLHSELNLSSLELGDSALYFCASSVEGSGADTQYFGPGTRLTVL.

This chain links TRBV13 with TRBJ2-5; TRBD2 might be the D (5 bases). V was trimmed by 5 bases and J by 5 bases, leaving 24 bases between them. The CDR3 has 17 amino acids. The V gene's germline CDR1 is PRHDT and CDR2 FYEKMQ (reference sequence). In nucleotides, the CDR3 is TGTGCCAGCAGCCCTTCAGGATGGGCGAGGGCCGGGGAGACCCAGTACTTC. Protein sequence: CASSPSGWARAGETQYF.

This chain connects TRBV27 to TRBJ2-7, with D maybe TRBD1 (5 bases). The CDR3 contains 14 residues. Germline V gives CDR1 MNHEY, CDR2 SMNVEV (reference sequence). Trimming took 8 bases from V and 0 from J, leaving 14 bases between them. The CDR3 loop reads CASSDSPNSYEQYF. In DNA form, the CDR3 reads TGTGCCAGCTCCGACAGCCCTAACTCCTACGAGCAGTACTTC.

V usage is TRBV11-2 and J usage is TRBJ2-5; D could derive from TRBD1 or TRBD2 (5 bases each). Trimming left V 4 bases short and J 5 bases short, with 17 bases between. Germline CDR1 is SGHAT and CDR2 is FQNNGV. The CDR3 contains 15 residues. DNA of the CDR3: TGTGCCAGCAGCTCCTTGAGAGGGGTGGAGGAGACCCAGTACTTC. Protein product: CASSSLRGVEETQYF. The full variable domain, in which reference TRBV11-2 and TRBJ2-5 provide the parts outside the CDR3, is EAGVAQSPRYKIIEKRQSVAFWCNPISGHATLYWYQQILGQGPKLLIQFQNNGVVDDSQLPKDRFSAERLKGVDSTLKIQPAKLEDSAVYLCASSSLRGVEETQYFGPGTRLLVL.

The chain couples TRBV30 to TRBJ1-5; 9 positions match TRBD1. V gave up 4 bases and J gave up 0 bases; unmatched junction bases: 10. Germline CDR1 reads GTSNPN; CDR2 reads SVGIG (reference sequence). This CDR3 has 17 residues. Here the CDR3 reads CAWTAGDRAYSNQPQHF. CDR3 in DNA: TGTGCCTGGACCGCAGGGGACAGGGCCTATAGCAATCAGCCCCAGCATTTT.

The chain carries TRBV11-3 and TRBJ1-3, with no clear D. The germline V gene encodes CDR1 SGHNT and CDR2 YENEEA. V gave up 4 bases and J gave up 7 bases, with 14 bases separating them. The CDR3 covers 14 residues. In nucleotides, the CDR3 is TGTGCCAGCAGCTCCCGACAAGGCTGGAACACCATATATTTT. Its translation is CASSSRQGWNTIYF.

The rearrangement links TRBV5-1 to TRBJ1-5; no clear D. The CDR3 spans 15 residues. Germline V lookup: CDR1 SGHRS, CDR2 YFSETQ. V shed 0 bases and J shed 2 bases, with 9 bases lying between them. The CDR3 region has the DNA TGCGCCAGCAGCTTGGACAGTTTCGGCAATCAGCCCCAGCATTTT. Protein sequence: CASSLDSFGNQPQHF.

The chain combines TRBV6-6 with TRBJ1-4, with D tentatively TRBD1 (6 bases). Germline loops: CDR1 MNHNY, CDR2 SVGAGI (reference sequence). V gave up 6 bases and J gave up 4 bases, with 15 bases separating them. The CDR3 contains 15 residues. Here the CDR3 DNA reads TGTGCCAGCAGACCCCTGGACAGTCTTAATGAAAAACTGTTTTTT. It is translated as CASRPLDSLNEKLFF.

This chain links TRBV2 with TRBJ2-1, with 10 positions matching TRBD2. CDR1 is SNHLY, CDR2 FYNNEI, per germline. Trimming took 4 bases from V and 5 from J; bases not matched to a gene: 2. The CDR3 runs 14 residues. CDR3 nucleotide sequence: TGTGCCAGCAGTGTTACTAGCGGGAACAATGAGCAGTTCTTC. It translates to CASSVTSGNNEQFF. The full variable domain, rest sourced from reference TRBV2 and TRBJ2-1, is EPEVTQTPSHQVTQMGQEVILRCVPISNHLYFYWYRQILGQKVEFLVSFYNNEISEKSEIFDDQFSVERPDGSNFTLKIRSTKLEDSAMYFCASSVTSGNNEQFFGPGTRLTVL.

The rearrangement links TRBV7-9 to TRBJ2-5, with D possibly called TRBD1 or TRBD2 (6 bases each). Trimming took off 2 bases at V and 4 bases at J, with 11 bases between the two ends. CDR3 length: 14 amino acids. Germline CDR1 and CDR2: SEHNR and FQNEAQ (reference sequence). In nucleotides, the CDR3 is TGTGCCAGCAGCTTACCGGGGGCCGTAGAGACCCAGTACTTC. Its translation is CASSLPGAVETQYF.

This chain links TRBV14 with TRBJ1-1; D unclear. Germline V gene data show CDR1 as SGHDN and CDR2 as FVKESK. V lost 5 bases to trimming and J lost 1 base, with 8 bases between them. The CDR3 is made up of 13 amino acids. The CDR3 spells CASSSDENTEAFF. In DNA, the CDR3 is TGTGCCAGCAGCTCAGACGAGAACACTGAAGCTTTCTTT.